One sample yielded the 14 T cell receptor beta chains listed below, sequenced in a study of T cell repertoires in cytomegalovirus infection. Antigens for these TCRs are unknown. TCRdb recomputed calls from the reads with MiXCR, one row per CDR3 protein. The data show hundreds of thousands of distinct CDR3 sequences, 31% seen once. Sequencing used cultured CD8+ T cells from PBMCs, obtained from culture after CMV antigen stimulation. The receptor set was obtained from a human donor in good health (CMV status not recorded). Some clones in this sample may be carry-over from other donors' samples.

This clonotype was seen at least ten times. The chain recombines TRBV7-9 with TRBJ2-5; weak D call: TRBD2 (5 bases). CDR3 length: 14 residues. CDR1 SEHNR and CDR2 FQNEAQ come from the germline V gene (reference sequence). Deletions cut 5 bases from V and 1 base from J, with 11 bases between. CDR3 region: CASSTAGVQETQYF. The CDR3 DNA reads as TGTGCCAGCAGCACCGCGGGCGTCCAAGAGACCCAGTACTTC. The whole variable domain, filled in from reference TRBV7-9 and TRBJ2-5, reads DTGVSQNPRHKITKRGQNVTFRCDPISEHNRLYWYRQTLGQGPEFLTYFQNEAQLEKSRLLSDRFSAERPKGSFSTLEIQRTEQGDSAMYLCASSTAGVQETQYFGPGTRLLVL.

This clonotype was seen once. The rearrangement joins TRBV6-5 to TRBJ2-3; 13 positions match TRBD2. CDR1 is MNHEY, CDR2 SVGAGI, per germline. CDR3 length: 17 residues. J was trimmed by 0 bases and V by 5 bases; bases with no gene match: 5. CDR3 in amino acids: CASSQGTSGASTDTQYF. The CDR3 DNA follows: TGTGCCAGCAGTCAGGGGACTAGCGGGGCCAGCACAGATACGCAGTATTTT.

This clonotype was counted between two and nine times. The rearrangement joins TRBV28 to TRBJ2-7; D perhaps matches TRBD2 (7 bases). Germline assignment: CDR1 MDHEN and CDR2 SYDVKM. V was shortened by 2 bases and J by 6 bases, with 14 bases between the two germline ends. The CDR3 length is 14 residues. Written as DNA, the CDR3 is TGTGCCAGCAGTTTAAACGGGGGGCTTGTCGAGCAGTACGTC. The encoded protein is CASSLNGGLVEQYV.

This clonotype was seen a single time. V and J are TRBV2 and TRBJ1-2; D might be TRBD1 (5 bases). Germline CDR1 SNHLY, CDR2 FYNNEI. V shed 0 bases and J shed 1 base, with 12 bases lying between them. The CDR3 extends over 16 amino acids. The CDR3 here is CASSEALGGGNYGYTF. For the CDR3, the DNA is TGTGCCAGCAGTGAAGCGCTCGGGGGGGGTAACTATGGCTACACCTTC.

The chain uses TRBV12-3 or TRBV12-4 and TRBJ1-3; D is perhaps TRBD1 (6 bases). V lost 6 bases and J lost 4, with 19 bases in between. The CDR3 sequence is 16 residues long. CDR3 sequence: CASSFLITGKGNTIYF. CDR3 bases: TGTGCCAGCAGCTTCCTTATAACAGGGAAGGGAAACACCATATATTTT.

This clonotype occurred many times. The chain is built from TRBV12-5 and TRBJ2-5; the D gene is possibly TRBD2 (6 bases). CDR3 length: 15 amino acids. The germline CDR1 and CDR2 sequences are LGHNT and FRNRAP. Trimming pared 7 bases from V and 0 bases from J, leaving 15 bases between. CDR3 coding DNA: TGTGCTAGTGCCCCTTGGGCGGGGTACCAAGAGACCCAGTACTTC. Encoded protein: CASAPWAGYQETQYF.

The V gene is TRBV18, the J gene TRBJ2-5; tentatively, D is TRBD1 or TRBD2 (5 bases each). Germline values: CDR1 KGHSH, CDR2 LQKENI. The length of the CDR3 is 15 residues. V was clipped by 8 bases and J by 4 bases, with 20 bases between them. Here the CDR3 reads CASTSGTSGPETQYF. The CDR3, as DNA: TGTGCCAGCACCTCCGGGACCTCGGGTCCAGAGACCCAGTACTTC.

This clonotype showed up just a few times. This chain links TRBV27 with TRBJ2-2; D unresolved. The germline V and J ends were trimmed by 3 bases and 4 bases, with 6 bases remaining between them. CDR3 length: 13 residues. Germline-derived CDR1 and CDR2 are MNHEY and SMNVEV (reference sequence). As DNA, the CDR3 is TGTGCCAGCAGTTTTAGCATCACCGGGGAGCTGTTTTTT. As protein: CASSFSITGELFF.

This clonotype came up a few times. This chain connects TRBV2 to TRBJ2-1; maybe TRBD2 (6 bases). CDR3 length: 15 amino acids. Looked up from germline, CDR1 is SNHLY and CDR2 is FYNNEI. The ends were cut back, 7 bases at V and 4 bases at J, with 17 bases in the middle. For the CDR3, the DNA is TGTGCCAGCACCGAAAGGGAGGTCCCATACAATGAGCAGTTCTTC. Translating gives CASTEREVPYNEQFF.

The chain carries TRBV6-2 or TRBV6-3 and TRBJ2-2; D is unresolved. V lost 2 bases and J lost 2, with 12 bases in between. Germline CDR1 is MNHEY and CDR2 is SVGEGT. The CDR3 spans 16 residues. Here the CDR3 reads CASSYPGYPNTGELFF. The CDR3 nucleotides read TGTGCCAGCAGTTACCCCGGATACCCAAACACCGGGGAGCTGTTTTTT.

V and J are TRBV24-1 and TRBJ1-2; 11 positions agree with TRBD1. Germline V CDR1 and CDR2: KGHDR, SFDVKD. J gave up 3 bases and V 1 base, and 6 bases lay outside the gene matches. This CDR3 spans 17 amino acids. This CDR3 is CATSDFRTGQGDYGYTF. Here the CDR3 DNA reads TGTGCCACCAGTGATTTCCGTACGGGACAGGGGGACTATGGCTACACCTTC.

This clonotype was found many times. This chain uses TRBV7-6 with TRBJ2-5, with TRBD2 matching 10 bases. The ends lost 1 base at V and 2 bases at J; junction bases unmatched: 16. Looked up from germline, CDR1 is SGHVS and CDR2 is FNYEAQ. The CDR3 contains 20 residues. In DNA form, the CDR3 reads TGTGCCAGCAGCTTAGAAGTCGGAGCTAGCGGGGGCCAGCGGCAAGAGACCCAGTACTTC. Amino acids: CASSLEVGASGGQRQETQYF.

The rearrangement joins TRBV3-1 to TRBJ1-5; D gene unclear. The CDR3 has 17 amino acids. Germline values: CDR1 LGHDT, CDR2 YNNKEL (reference sequence). The germline V and J ends were trimmed by 4 bases and 0 bases, with 16 bases remaining between them. CDR3 sequence (DNA): TGTGCCAGCAGCCCCTCGGCGGACCCATATAGCAATCAGCCCCAGCATTTT. This sequence encodes CASSPSADPYSNQPQHF.

In this sample, this clonotype turned up many times. V gene TRBV7-6 combines with J gene TRBJ1-4, with TRBD1 identical over 9 bases. The V segment lost 4 bases and the J segment 8 bases; nucleotides outside the gene matches: 20. The CDR3 is 19 amino acids. Germline CDR1 reads SGHVS; CDR2 reads FNYEAQ. CDR3 region: CASSSHQGQGSPWGEKLFF. The CDR3 nucleotides read TGTGCCAGCAGCTCCCACCAGGGACAGGGAAGTCCGTGGGGCGAAAAACTGTTTTTT.